A single sample is the source of the 10 T cell receptor beta chains below, sequenced in a study of CD8+CD57+ T cells in acquired aplastic anemia. Profiling of TCR beta VDJ combinations and CDR3 sequences used genomic DNA as template. TCRdb re-called the reads with MiXCR, one entry per CDR3 protein. Altogether fewer than 300,000 distinct CDR3 sequences are present, less than 85% being singletons, with the ten largest covering about two fifths. Patients chosen for sequencing had shown CD8+CD57+ cell expansion by flow cytometry. Sequencing input: sorted CD4+, CD8+, or CD8+CD57+ T cells (not recorded which) from PBMCs. These receptors all come from a human donor with aplastic anemia.

In regard to this clonotype: The junction differs from germline at one of its ends, possibly a read error. The genes are TRBV7-6 and TRBJ2-3; D unresolved. This CDR3 region has 14 residues. CDR1 and CDR2 from the germline V gene are SGHVS and FNYEAQ. The CDR3 region is CASSSARGTESHCF. DNA of the CDR3: TGTGCCAGCAGCTCAGCGAGAGGTACCGAGTCGCATTGCTTT.

This clonotype has a single count. V and J are TRBV7-8 and TRBJ2-7, with D unclear. Trimming shortened V by 3 bases and J by 1 base, and 22 bases separated the two germline ends. The CDR3 has 18 residues. CDR1 and CDR2 from the germline V gene are SGHVS and FQNEAQ. This CDR3 reads CASSFHPLGTALSYEQYV. The CDR3 DNA follows: TGTGCCAGCAGCTTTCATCCACTCGGCACAGCCCTTTCCTACGAGCAGTACGTC.

As concerns this clonotype: No conserved phenylalanine or tryptophan is present at the end of the CDR3, so a read error is the likely explanation. No DNA is shown, since the ends of the CDR3 on it are uncertain; the CDR3 is the one TCRdb lists. V and J are TRBV9 and TRBJ1-2. The CDR3 spans 13 residues, counting both ends. Germline CDR1 reads SGDLS; CDR2 reads YYNGEE. This CDR3 reads CASSEGPDTRYFV.

This clonotype was seen at least ten times. This chain links TRBV6-2 or TRBV6-3 with TRBJ2-7, with 7 bases aligning to TRBD1. CDR1 and CDR2 from the germline V gene are MNHEY and SVGEGT. The CDR3 is made up of 17 amino acids. Unmatched junction bases numbered 11, after V lost 2 bases and J lost 1 base. In DNA, the CDR3 is TGTGCCAGCAGTTACCGATTGACAGGGTATTATTCCTACGAGCAGTACTTC. It encodes CASSYRLTGYYSYEQYF.

The chain is built from TRBV20-1 and TRBJ2-1; the match to TRBD2 covers 7 bases. The V gene end was trimmed by 1 base and the J gene end by 1 base; junction bases not matched to a gene: 1. Looked up from germline, CDR1 is DFQATT and CDR2 is SNEGSKA (reference sequence). CDR3 length: 14 residues. This chain's CDR3 is CSARGGGSYNEQFF. DNA of the CDR3: TGCAGTGCTAGAGGGGGGGGGTCCTACAATGAGCAGTTCTTC.

The genes are TRBV7-2 and TRBJ2-7; 12 nucleotides match TRBD2. The CDR3 has 17 amino acids. V shed 5 bases and J 6 bases; nucleotides not matched to a gene: 14. Looked up from germline, CDR1 is SGHTA and CDR2 is FQGNSA. The CDR3 DNA reads as TGTGCCAGCAGCCTTCCCACGACTAGCGGGGGTCATTCCGAGCAGTACTTC. Its translation: CASSLPTTSGGHSEQYF. Complete variable domain (other parts from reference TRBV7-2 and TRBJ2-7): GAGVSQSPSNKVTEKGKDVELRCDPISGHTALYWYRQSLGQGLEFLIYFQGNSAPDKSGLPSDRFSAERTGGSVSTLTIQRTQQEDSAVYLCASSLPTTSGGHSEQYFGPGTRLTVT.

This chain connects TRBV10-3 to TRBJ2-6, with 7 nucleotides matching TRBD1. J was trimmed by 2 bases and V by 6 bases; bases with no gene match: 1. CDR3 length: 14 amino acids. Germline CDR1 and CDR2: ENHRY and SYGVKD. CDR3 DNA: TGTGCCATCAGAGACAGGGCTGGGGCCAACGTCCTGACTTTC. Its translation is CAIRDRAGANVLTF.

This clonotype came up many times. This sequence joins TRBV7-8 and TRBJ1-1; D ambiguous. With 4 bases removed from V and 1 base from J, the gap between germline ends came to 7 bases. The CDR3 runs to 13 residues. Germline-derived CDR1 and CDR2 are SGHVS and FQNEAQ. CDR3 in DNA: TGTGCCAGCAGCTCCGATTCGAACACTGAAGCTTTCTTT. Its protein is CASSSDSNTEAFF.

The chain is built from TRBV7-8 and TRBJ2-5, with D possibly matching TRBD1 (5 bases). The CDR3 totals 13 residues. Trimming stripped 4 bases from V and 3 bases from J, with 9 bases between. Looked up from germline, CDR1 is SGHVS and CDR2 is FQNEAQ. The CDR3 reads CASSSTVEETQYF. The CDR3 DNA reads as TGTGCCAGCAGCTCGACAGTAGAAGAGACCCAGTACTTC.

Concerning this clonotype itself: At one end the junction does not follow the germline gene, possibly because of a read error. The chain has TRBV2 and TRBJ1-2; 8 bases map to TRBD1. Germline V gene lookup returns CDR1 SNHLY and CDR2 FYNNEI. This CDR3 is 13 amino acids long. The CDR3 DNA is TGTGCCATCAGTGAGCCGGCAGGGGGCGGCTACACCTTC. Amino acid sequence: CAISEPAGGGYTF.